These 27 T cell receptor delta chains were all obtained from the same sample, sequenced in a study of γδ T cells in repeated Plasmodium falciparum infection. TCRdb reanalysed the multiplex PCR reads with CATT. In the table there are around 50,000 delta-chain clones, around 2% of which are singletons. Gammadelta T cells were flow-sorted from PBMC into Vgamma9/Vdelta2+ and Vdelta2-negative populations for bulk analysis. Specimen: gamma-delta T cells from blood. The receptors here all came from a pool of human donors (malaria-infected and uninfected, not separated).

This clone was counted at least ten times. The chain recombines TRDV1 with TRDJ1, with unresolved D. The CDR3 spans 18 residues. V shed 1 base and J shed 0 bases, with 18 bases lying between them. CDR1 TSWWSYY and CDR2 QGS come from the germline V gene. In DNA, the CDR3 is TGTGCTCTTGGGGAACCCTTTTCCCCCCCGTGTTACACCGATAAACTCATCTTT. Translating gives CALGEPFSPPCYTDKLIF.

As regards this clone: TCRdb records a much larger clone's protein for this DNA, with a difference at residue 17 that likely arises from a read error; the protein given is the translation of the DNA. The V gene is TRDV1, the J gene TRDJ1, with 9 bases identical to TRDD2. TCRdb is silent on the J gene; assignment here came from matching the DNA to germline. This CDR3 has 22 amino acids. Germline CDR1 TSWWSYY, CDR2 QGS. V gave up 4 bases and J gave up 5 bases; unmatched junction bases: 29. The CDR3 is CALGAPFLRYWRIVGTSDKLIF. DNA for the CDR3: TGTGCTCTTGGGGCTCCCTTCCTACGTTACTGGAGGATCGTTGGCACGAGTGATAAACTCATCTTT.

Of note for this clone: TCRdb shows a much larger clone's protein in place of this DNA's translation, and the two differ at residue 12, likely through a read error; the protein shown is translated from the DNA. CDR3 nucleotide sequence: TGTGCCTGTGAACCTATGGGGATAGAAAGGGTTGCAAGGGTGGCCGATAAACTCATCTTT. It codes for CACEPMGIERVARVADKLIF. The gene calls are TRDV2 and TRDJ1; 7 nucleotides match TRDD3. TCRdb lists no J gene, so it was determined here by aligning the DNA to germline. Germline CDR1 GEAIGNYY, CDR2 EKD. J gave up 3 bases and V 4 bases, and 25 bases lay outside the gene matches. There are 20 residues in the CDR3.

Notes on this clone: This likely came from a read error, as a far larger clone is one base away. The same CDR3 also results from other DNA sequences found in this sample. CDR3 coding DNA: TGTGCCTTTGTCATCGCTCCGAAACTATCTACTGGGGGATATGGGCCTCTCTACACCGATAAACTCATCTTT. Translated: CAFVIAPKLSTGGYGPLYTDKLIF. The genes are TRDV3 and TRDJ1; TRDD3 aligns across 11 bases. TCRdb is silent on the J gene; assignment here came from matching the DNA to germline. With 2 bases clipped from V and 0 bases from J, the junction kept 32 bases outside the gene matches. Looked up from germline, CDR1 is TVYSNPD and CDR2 is GDNSRS (reference sequence). The CDR3 runs 24 residues.

This clone came up a few times. The chain has TRDV1 and TRDJ1; D possibly corresponds to TRDD3 (6 bases). Per the germline V gene, CDR1 is TSWWSYY and CDR2 is QGS. V dropped 2 bases and J dropped 0 bases, with 10 bases sitting between them. This CDR3 has 15 residues. In nucleotides, the CDR3 is TGTGCTCTTGGGGAAGTCCGGGGATACACCGATAAACTCATCTTT. It translates to CALGEVRGYTDKLIF.

As for this clone: This probably arose from a read error, given a far larger clone one base away. The same CDR3 also results from other DNA sequences found in this sample. With the J gene uncalled, the V gene is TRDV1; the table's D call, TRDD3, has no DNA check behind it. Germline V CDR1 and CDR2: TSWWSYY, QGS. The CDR3 has 22 amino acids. DNA for the CDR3: TGTGCTCTTGGGGAAGCCCCTTCCGCGAAAAACGCACTGGGGGAGTACACCGATAAACTCATCTTC. Translation gives CALGEAPSAKNALGEYTDKLIF.

This clone was counted between two and nine times. This likely came from a read error, as a far larger clone is one base away. The same CDR3 also results from other DNA sequences found in this sample. V is TRDV2 and J is TRDJ1; the match to TRDD3 covers 7 bases. In the absence of a J gene in TCRdb, the DNA was matched to germline to assign it here. CDR1 and CDR2 from the germline V gene are GEAIGNYY and EKD. The CDR3 is 15 amino acids. The CDR3 spells CACDSLGMNTDKLIF. DNA for the CDR3: TGTGCCTGTGATTCACTGGGGATGAACACCGACAAACTCATCTTT.

About this clone itself: For this DNA, TCRdb reports the protein of a much larger clone, which diverges at residue 25, most likely from a read error; the protein presented here is translated directly from the DNA. V gene TRDV1 combines with J gene TRDJ1; perhaps TRDD3 as D (5 bases). The J gene is absent in TCRdb and was assigned here via DNA matching to germline. Trimming stripped 0 bases from V and 9 bases from J, with 56 bases between. Germline V gene sequence: CDR1 TSWWSYY, CDR2 QGS. The CDR3 runs 28 residues. CDR3 region: CALGELSHEAPVPGRVYWPPGVSIELIF. CDR3 DNA sequence: TGTGCTCTTGGGGAACTCTCTCACGAGGCCCCCGTCCCAGGACGCGTTTACTGGCCTCCCGGTGTATCGATTGAACTCATCTTT.

Comment on this clone: Translating this DNA gives a protein that differs at residue 10 from the TCRdb one, which belongs to a much larger clone; a read error is likely, and the protein shown is this translation. The chain recombines TRDV1 with TRDJ1; D might be TRDD2 (8 bases). The J gene was missing in TCRdb and was found by matching the end of the DNA to germline. V lost 6 bases, J lost 0 bases, and 32 bases lay in between. Germline loops: CDR1 TSWWSYY, CDR2 QGS. This CDR3 spans 21 amino acids. The CDR3: CALGFLPLSCWGLRYTDKLIF. DNA for the CDR3: TGTGCTCTTGGCTTCCTACCCCTGTCGTGCTGGGGGCTCCGGTACACCGATAAACTCATCTTT.

Concerning this clone: It is likely a read error: a sequence one base away is far more abundant. Distinct nucleotide sequences in the sample also encode this CDR3. V is TRDV1 and J is TRDJ1; the match to TRDD2 covers 9 bases. TCRdb offers no J gene call, so here the DNA was matched to germline to obtain one. The CDR3 totals 22 residues. Germline CDR1 TSWWSYY, CDR2 QGS. V trimming: 4 bases; J trimming: 5 bases; junction bases outside the gene matches: 29. CDR3 sequence reads: CALGAPFLRYWRIVGTNDKLIF. The CDR3 DNA reads TGTGCTCTTGGGGCTCCCTTCCTACGCTACTGGAGGATCGTTGGCACGAATGATAAACTCATCTTT.

This clone showed up just a few times. The TCRdb protein comes from a much larger clone and disagrees with this DNA's translation at residue 3, likely due to a read error; the protein given here is derived from the DNA. The DNA of the CDR3 is TGTGCTCCTGGGGTTCCCAAATTAACCTTCCTTTACCCCTACATATATAAACTCATCTTT. This codes for CAPGVPKLTFLYPYIYKLIF. The V call is TRDV1, the J call TRDJ1, with D tentatively TRDD2 (7 bases). TCRdb carries no J gene annotation; the J gene was assigned here by matching the DNA with germline. CDR3 length: 20 amino acids. Germline CDR1 TSWWSYY, CDR2 QGS.

As to this clone: TCRdb's protein, taken from a much larger clone, differs from this DNA's translation at residue 9, likely owing to a read error; the protein displayed comes from the DNA. The rearrangement joins TRDV3 to TRDJ1; D gene unclear. Germline assignment: CDR1 TVYSNPD and CDR2 GDNSRS (reference sequence). The CDR3 sequence is 13 residues long. CDR3 sequence (DNA): TGTGCCTCTGGCTCGTACCACACCGAGAAACTCATCTTT. Protein sequence: CASGSYHTEKLIF.

This clone was found a few times. TCRdb's listed protein matches a much larger clone and diverges from this DNA's translation at residue 8, likely through a read error; the protein shown comes from the DNA. The chain combines TRDV1 with TRDJ1; 8 bases map to TRDD3. The J gene, not given by TCRdb, was assigned here from a germline match of the nucleotide sequence. Germline values: CDR1 TSWWSYY, CDR2 QGS. CDR3 length: 21 amino acids. V shed 0 bases, J shed 0 bases, and the junction held 18 bases outside the gene matches. The CDR3 region is CALGELLPRNTGGVYTDKLIF. The CDR3 DNA follows: TGTGCTCTTGGGGAACTCCTCCCGAGGAATACTGGGGGTGTGTACACCGATAAACTCATCTTT.

Turning to this clone: The protein held in TCRdb is that of a much larger clone and does not match this DNA's translation at residue 3, likely because of a read error; the protein shown is translated from the DNA. This chain connects TRDV1 to TRDJ1; TRDD3 aligns across 11 bases. No J gene is reported in TCRdb; it was inferred here by comparing the DNA with germline. The CDR3 totals 24 residues. CDR1 and CDR2 from the germline V gene are TSWWSYY and QGS. This chain's CDR3 is CAFGETAVRNDLIVLGDNHDKLIF. The CDR3, as DNA: TGTGCTTTTGGGGAAACTGCGGTTCGGAATGACCTAATCGTACTGGGGGATAATCACGATAAACTCATCTTT.

In this sample, this clone turned up a few times. The protein held in TCRdb is that of a much larger clone and does not match this DNA's translation at residue 8, likely because of a read error; the protein shown is translated from the DNA. J is TRDJ3 and V is TRAV29/DV5, with 8 bases matching TRDD3. No J segment appears in TCRdb, so it was assigned here by matching the sequence to germline. J lost 0 bases, V lost 0 bases, and 26 bases had no gene match. Germline assignment: CDR1 NSMFDY and CDR2 ISSIKDK. CDR3 length: 25 amino acids. The CDR3 coding sequence is TGTGCAGCAAGCGTGGGAGGGCTTTCCTTACCGTACTGGGGGCTGAGCTCCTGGGACACCCGACAGATGTTTTTC. Residues: CAASVGGLSLPYWGLSSWDTRQMFF.

The chain combines TRDV1 with TRDJ1; D possibly corresponds to TRDD2 (6 bases). Assignment of the J gene here rests on matching the DNA to germline, because TCRdb gives none. This CDR3 region has 23 residues. V gave up 4 bases and J gave up 0 bases, with 36 bases separating them. Germline CDR1 is TSWWSYY and CDR2 is QGS. CDR3 DNA sequence: TGTGCTCTTGGGGTAAATGTGGTGGGGCCTTCCGCCCGGACTGCCGCCGACACCGATAAACTCATCTTT. It yields the protein CALGVNVVGPSARTAADTDKLIF.

The table lists this clone with many counts. This likely came from a read error, as a far larger clone is one base away. Other DNA sequences in the same sample also yield this CDR3. This chain uses TRDV2 with TRDJ1; 9 positions match TRDD3. TCRdb supplies no J gene; here it was assigned by aligning the nucleotide sequence to germline. CDR1 and CDR2 (germline): GEAIGNYY, EKD. V shed 4 bases and J 3 bases; nucleotides not matched to a gene: 17. This CDR3 is built from 18 residues. The CDR3: CACDTGSLLGEHPDKLIF. The CDR3 coding sequence is TGTGCCTGTGATACCGGTTCCTTACTGGGGGAGCACCCCGATAAACTCATCTTT.

As for this clone: The amino acid sequence in TCRdb belongs to a much larger clone and departs from this DNA's translation at residue 19, likely a sequencing read error; the sequence shown is translated from the DNA. The DNA of the CDR3 is TGTGCTCTTGGGGAGACCTTAACCAGTACTGGGGGATTAAGGACAGCACAACTCATCTTT. It codes for CALGETLTSTGGLRTAQLIF. The chain uses TRDV1 and TRDJ1; 10 bases are a match to TRDD3. As TCRdb names no J gene, one was assigned here on the basis of a DNA match to germline. This CDR3 is built from 20 residues. With 3 bases clipped from V and 9 bases from J, the junction kept 25 bases outside the gene matches. The germline V gene encodes CDR1 TSWWSYY and CDR2 QGS.

This clone appeared many times. This DNA translates differently at residue 11 from the TCRdb protein, which is that of a much larger clone; a read error is likely, and the protein shown is the DNA's own translation. The rearrangement joins TRDV3 to TRDJ1; TRDD2 is a possible D gene (5 bases). The CDR3 covers 18 residues. Germline CDR1 is TVYSNPD and CDR2 is GDNSRS (reference sequence). CDR3 bases: TGCGCCTTTAGTGAGCCTACGGCATACTGCCCCCTCACCGATAAACTCATCTTT. This sequence encodes CAFSEPTAYCPLTDKLIF.

Turning to this clone: The TCRdb record carries a much larger clone's protein, which differs from this DNA's translation at residue 4; a read error is the likely cause, and the protein listed here is the DNA translation. The chain uses TRDV2 and TRDJ1, with 8 bases fitting TRDD3. No J gene is reported in TCRdb; it was inferred here by comparing the DNA with germline. This CDR3 is 15 amino acids long. Per the germline V gene, CDR1 is GEAIGNYY and CDR2 is EKD. J gave up 1 base and V 6 bases, and 9 bases lay outside the gene matches. CDR3 sequence: CACNPLGDTTDKLIF. DNA for the CDR3: TGTGCCTGTAACCCTCTGGGGGACACCACCGATAAACTCATCTTT.

Worth noting for this clone: TCRdb lists the protein of a much larger clone for this DNA, which differs at residue 17, so this is likely a read error; the protein given here is translated from the DNA itself. This rearrangement joins TRDV3 to TRDJ1; 7 positions agree with TRDD2. Matching the DNA to germline supplied the J gene, which TCRdb does not give. CDR3 length: 27 residues. Germline lookup yields CDR1 TVYSNPD and CDR2 GDNSRS (reference sequence). The CDR3 nucleotides read TGTGCCCAGAAGAAAGTATTGTTCCTACCTCGCACACTTTTACCGGGGAACCTCGCCAAGTACACTGATAAACTCATCTTT. Its translation is CAQKKVLFLPRTLLPGNLAKYTDKLIF.

Only a few counts were recorded for this clone. One base separates it from a far larger clone, so it is likely a read error. Other DNA sequences in the sample encode the same CDR3. The J gene is uncalled and the V gene is TRDV3; no DNA check was done on the table's D call, TRDD3. The CDR3 loop spans 15 amino acids. The V gene's germline CDR1 is TVYSNPD and CDR2 GDNSRS (reference sequence). CDR3 nucleotides: TGTGCCTTCCCGGCCCGGCGGATAGTCGCCGATAAGCTCATCTTT. Protein product: CAFPARRIVADKLIF.

This clone was observed many times. TCRdb shows a much larger clone's protein in place of this DNA's translation, and the two differ at residue 7, likely through a read error; the protein shown is translated from the DNA. The rearrangement uses TRDV1 and TRDJ1; 8 nucleotides line up with TRDD3. This CDR3 is 19 amino acids long. Germline V gene data show CDR1 as TSWWSYY and CDR2 as QGS. The J segment lost 0 bases and the V segment lost 8 bases, leaving 20 bases of the junction unmatched. The chain's CDR3 is CALYPLRGISGTYTDKLIF. In DNA, the CDR3 is TGTGCTCTTTACCCCCTCCGGGGGATATCTGGAACCTACACCGATAAACTCATCTTT.

This clone has more than one count but fewer than ten. The TCRdb protein comes from a much larger clone and disagrees with this DNA's translation at residue 9, likely due to a read error; the protein given here is derived from the DNA. V and J are TRDV2 and TRDJ1, with 8 bases that match TRDD3. The CDR3 has 20 residues. Germline CDR1 is GEAIGNYY and CDR2 is EKD. In DNA, the CDR3 is TGTGCCTGTGACACCCTCCAACTGTGGGATACGGATTCGTACACCGATAAACTCATCTTC. Amino acid sequence: CACDTLQLWDTDSYTDKLIF.

This clone was observed at least ten times. A read error likely explains this, since a far larger clone differs by one base. Other DNA sequences from this sample encode an identical CDR3 as well. The chain links TRDV2 to TRDJ1; TRDD3 agrees at 8 bases. CDR1 is GEAIGNYY and CDR2 is EKD in the germline V gene. V was clipped by 1 base and J by 2 bases; unmatched bases: 14. The CDR3 has 18 residues. CDR3 residues: CACDTVLGALRSTDKLIF. CDR3 in DNA: TGTGCCTGTGACACTGTACTGGGGGCCCTACGAAGTACCGATAAACTCATCTTT.

This clone appeared many times. V gene TRDV1 combines with J gene TRDJ1; 11 bases line up with TRDD3. As TCRdb names no J gene, one was assigned here on the basis of a DNA match to germline. The trim removed 5 bases at V and 10 bases at J, leaving 30 bases unmatched. The CDR3 runs to 21 residues. CDR1 and CDR2 (germline): TSWWSYY, QGS. This CDR3 reads CALGISSLGYWGIRGRLGLIF. The CDR3 nucleotides read TGTGCTCTTGGGATTTCTTCCTTAGGGTACTGGGGGATAAGGGGACGGTTAGGACTCATCTTT.

On this clone: The TCRdb protein, from a much larger clone, departs from this DNA's translation at residue 11, likely by read error; the protein shown derives from the DNA. V gene TRDV2 combines with J gene TRDJ1; D remains unclear. Since TCRdb gives no J gene, matching the DNA to germline was used here to assign it. Looked up from germline, CDR1 is GEAIGNYY and CDR2 is EKD. The CDR3 has 15 residues. DNA for the CDR3: TGTGCCTGTGACACCAAGGGGTTAAACACCGAGAAACTCATCTTT. This translates into CACDTKGLNTEKLIF.